Listed below are T cell receptor beta chains from one sample, sequenced in a study of CD8 T cells in Susac syndrome. TCRdb ran MiXCR on the immunoSEQ multiplex PCR reads and lists one entry per CDR3 protein. The sample shows 200,000 or so distinct CDR3 sequences, nearly 95% of them seen only once. Sequenced material: CD4+ T cells from PBMCs. The receptors stem from a human donor with multiple sclerosis. The CDR3 runs from the conserved cysteine through the conserved F or W. A D gene is named only where the DNA matches it firmly. The size entry is marked missing in some rows and otherwise reads once, few, many or a size class.

j_gene: TRBJ2-7; abundance: NA; v_gene: TRBV20-1; d_gene: TRBD1; CDR3nt: TGCAGTGCTATGGACCCAAACAGGGGGCATTACGAGCAGTACTTC; CDR3aa: CSAMDPNRGHYEQYF
j_gene: TRBJ2-7; abundance: once; v_gene: TRBV6-5; d_gene: TRBD1; CDR3nt: TGTGCCAGCAGTTACTGGGGCCAGGGGGACGAGCAGTACTTC; CDR3aa: CASSYWGQGDEQYF
j_gene: TRBJ1-1; abundance: NA; v_gene: TRBV3-1; d_gene: NA; CDR3nt: TGTGCCAGCAGCCAAAACCCCCGGGACAAAGTTGAAGCTTTCTTT; CDR3aa: CASSQNPRDKVEAFF
j_gene: TRBJ2-5; abundance: NA; v_gene: TRBV3-1; d_gene: TRBD1; CDR3nt: TGTGCCAGCAGCCGTCCGGGACAGCGAGAGACCCAGTACTTC; CDR3aa: CASSRPGQRETQYF
j_gene: TRBJ1-1; abundance: once; v_gene: TRBV24-1; d_gene: TRBD1; CDR3nt: TGTGCCACCACTGGACAGGGGGACACTGAAGCTTTCTTT; CDR3aa: CATTGQGDTEAFF
j_gene: TRBJ1-1; abundance: NA; v_gene: TRBV2; d_gene: NA; CDR3nt: TGTGCCAGCAATCTTCGGCCTGGAACTGAAGCTTTCTTT; CDR3aa: CASNLRPGTEAFF
j_gene: TRBJ1-1; abundance: NA; v_gene: TRBV20-1; d_gene: NA; CDR3nt: TGCAGTGCCCTAGGGGAAGGTGGGACTGAAGCTTTCTTT; CDR3aa: CSALGEGGTEAFF
j_gene: TRBJ1-5; abundance: NA; v_gene: TRBV12-3/TRBV12-4; d_gene: NA; CDR3nt: TGTGCCAGCAGTTTAATATCTGGACAGAATCAGCCCCAGCATTTT; CDR3aa: CASSLISGQNQPQHF
j_gene: TRBJ1-1; abundance: few; v_gene: TRBV30; d_gene: NA; CDR3nt: TGTGCCTGGAGTGGTACAGCCAACACTGAAGCTTTCTTT; CDR3aa: CAWSGTANTEAFF
j_gene: TRBJ1-6; abundance: NA; v_gene: TRBV20-1; d_gene: NA; CDR3nt: TGCAGTGCTAATACAGGGTATAATTCACCCCTCCACTTT; CDR3aa: CSANTGYNSPLHF
j_gene: TRBJ2-6; abundance: once; v_gene: TRBV5-1; d_gene: NA; CDR3nt: TGCGCCACAACCGACCAGGTCTCTGGGGCCAACGTCCTGACTTTC; CDR3aa: CATTDQVSGANVLTF
j_gene: TRBJ2-1; abundance: NA; v_gene: TRBV7-2; d_gene: NA; CDR3nt: TGTGCCAGCAGCCGGGGGTCTTACAATGAGCAGTTCTTC; CDR3aa: CASSRGSYNEQFF
j_gene: TRBJ2-5; abundance: NA; v_gene: TRBV14; d_gene: TRBD1; CDR3nt: TGTGCCAGCAGATCCGTGGGGGACAGGAAAGAGACCCAGTACTTC; CDR3aa: CASRSVGDRKETQYF
j_gene: TRBJ2-1; abundance: NA; v_gene: TRBV5-1; d_gene: TRBD2; CDR3nt: TGCGCCAGCTCACGCGGGGGGGACGGTTTCAACAATGAGCAGTTCTTC; CDR3aa: CASSRGGDGFNNEQFF
j_gene: TRBJ2-6; abundance: NA; v_gene: TRBV7-2; d_gene: NA; CDR3nt: TGTGCCAGCAGCTTAGTACGGACTTTGTGGGCCAACGTCCTGACTTTC; CDR3aa: CASSLVRTLWANVLTF
j_gene: TRBJ2-7; abundance: NA; v_gene: TRBV20-1; d_gene: TRBD2; CDR3nt: TGCAGTGCTAGAGAAGCGGGGCGCAACGAGCAGTACTTC; CDR3aa: CSAREAGRNEQYF